These 27 T cell receptor beta chains originate from one sample sequenced in a study of blood T cell repertoires in COVID-19. Using immunoSEQ multiplex PCR, the repertoire was profiled, and TCRdb retains in-frame clones only, with some absent. This sample yields approximately 210,000 clones, of which roughly 94% are seen a single time; roughly 0.76% belongs to the top ten. Material: peripheral blood. Receptor source: a man aged 25 to 40 with COVID-19, enrolled during active disease.

The J gene is TRBJ2-2, the V gene TRBV3-1 (or the pseudogene TRBV3-2), with 7 bases aligning to TRBD1. The CDR3 consists of 17 residues. CDR1 LGHDT and CDR2 YNNKEL come from the germline V gene (reference sequence). V trimming: 0 bases; J trimming: 7 bases; junction bases outside the gene matches: 11. The chain's CDR3 is CASSQDLPRGYVGELFF. For the CDR3, the DNA is TGTGCCAGCAGCCAAGATCTTCCCAGGGGGTACGTCGGGGAGCTGTTTTTT.

The V call is TRBV19, the J call TRBJ1-6; 9 nucleotides align to TRBD1. Germline trimming cut 5 bases from V and 11 bases from J; bases unmatched to any gene: 13. The CDR3 spans 16 residues. Germline-derived CDR1 and CDR2 are LNHDA and SQIVND (reference sequence). CDR3 nucleotides: TGTGCCAGTAGTCGCGATTGGGGACAGGGTGAACCACCCCTCCACTTT. Translating it yields CASSRDWGQGEPPLHF.

This chain joins TRBV10-3 and TRBJ2-5, with 10 bases fitting TRBD1. The J segment lost 5 bases and the V segment lost 4 bases, leaving 1 base of the junction unmatched. CDR3 length: 13 amino acids. Per the germline V gene, CDR1 is ENHRY and CDR2 is SYGVKD. Here the CDR3 DNA reads TGTGCCATCAGTGGGGACAGGGGTGAGACCCAGTACTTC. It translates to CAISGDRGETQYF.

The genes are TRBV9 and TRBJ1-2; 7 bases are a match to TRBD1. CDR1 and CDR2 (germline): SGDLS, YYNGEE. The CDR3 has 13 amino acids. The V and J ends lost 3 bases and 8 bases, in that order; junction bases with no gene match: 7. The CDR3 nucleotides are TGTGCCAGCAGCGGACGGACAGGCTTAGGCTACACCTTC. This encodes CASSGRTGLGYTF.

V and J are TRBV9 and TRBJ1-3; no clear D gene. Germline CDR1 is SGDLS and CDR2 is YYNGEE. V dropped 4 bases and J dropped 4 bases, with 18 bases sitting between them. The CDR3 loop spans 16 amino acids. The CDR3 bases are TGTGCCAGCAGCCCTAACCTCCTCCAGGCGGGAAACACCATATATTTT. Encoded protein: CASSPNLLQAGNTIYF.

CDR3 amino acids: CASSPPAGAVGGYTF. The CDR3 coding sequence is TGTGCCAGTAGTCCCCCGGCAGGGGCGGTAGGTGGCTACACCTTC. The V call is TRBV19, the J call TRBJ1-2; weak D call: TRBD1 (6 bases). The CDR3 length is 15 residues. V was trimmed by 5 bases and J by 7 bases, leaving 20 bases between them. Germline CDR1 is LNHDA and CDR2 is SQIVND (reference sequence).

This chain connects TRBV6-5 to TRBJ2-7, with D possibly matching TRBD2 (5 bases). V was pared by 2 bases and J by 7 bases, with 12 bases between. This CDR3 contains 13 residues. The germline V gene encodes CDR1 MNHEY and CDR2 SVGAGI. CDR3: CASSYLGSWEQYF. The CDR3 DNA reads TGTGCCAGCAGTTACCTAGGGAGCTGGGAGCAGTACTTC.

J is TRBJ1-6 and V is TRBV27, with D hard to call. The germline V gene encodes CDR1 MNHEY and CDR2 SMNVEV (reference sequence). This CDR3 is 14 amino acids long. V gave up 7 bases and J gave up 10 bases, with 17 bases separating them. The CDR3 loop is CASTMRGGESPLHF. The CDR3 DNA sequence: TGTGCCAGCACCATGCGTGGTGGAGAGTCACCCCTCCACTTT.

In its sample, this clone was seen once. The CDR3 sequence: CSVDRDTQETQYF. CDR3 DNA: TGCAGCGTCGACCGGGACACCCAAGAGACCCAGTACTTC. The chain is built from TRBV29-1 and TRBJ2-5; D perhaps matches TRBD1 (6 bases). CDR1 is SQVTM, CDR2 ANQGSEA, per germline. The CDR3 is made up of 13 amino acids. Trimming removed 6 bases from V and 1 base from J, with 12 bases in between.

The rearrangement uses TRBV9 and TRBJ2-1, with D unresolved. Germline V lookup: CDR1 SGDLS, CDR2 YYNGEE. V was shortened by 0 bases and J by 6 bases, with 4 bases between the two germline ends. This CDR3 has 12 residues. The CDR3 sequence: CASSVESNEQFF. CDR3 in DNA: TGTGCCAGCAGCGTAGAGAGCAATGAGCAGTTCTTC.

V usage is TRBV5-1 and J usage is TRBJ1-5, with D perhaps matching TRBD1 (5 bases). Trimming pared 0 bases from V and 5 bases from J, leaving 15 bases between. The germline V gene has CDR1 SGHRS and CDR2 YFSETQ. This CDR3 contains 16 residues. The CDR3 loop reads CASSLDALGRDQPQHF. The CDR3 nucleotides read TGCGCCAGCAGCTTGGATGCCTTGGGCAGGGATCAGCCCCAGCATTTT.

The chain employs TRBV2 and TRBJ1-5; TRBD1 aligns across 7 bases. CDR3 length equals 23 residues. Germline V gene lookup returns CDR1 SNHLY and CDR2 FYNNEI. The V gene end was trimmed by 6 bases and the J gene end by 0 bases; junction bases not matched to a gene: 29. The CDR3 DNA follows: TGTGCCAGCAGAGAACCACCCGCGACAGGGACCAGGACCCGCGAGTATAGCAATCAGCCCCAGCATTTT. Translating it yields CASREPPATGTRTREYSNQPQHF. The full variable domain, rest sourced from reference TRBV2 and TRBJ1-5, is EPEVTQTPSHQVTQMGQEVILRCVPISNHLYFYWYRQILGQKVEFLVSFYNNEISEKSEIFDDQFSVERPDGSNFTLKIRSTKLEDSAMYFCASREPPATGTRTREYSNQPQHFGDGTRLSIL.

The chain couples TRBV7-3 to TRBJ2-4; D is perhaps TRBD2 (6 bases). V was trimmed by 8 bases and J by 7 bases, leaving 15 bases between them. Per germline, CDR1 SGHTA and CDR2 FQGTGA. There are 13 residues in the CDR3. CDR3 sequence reads: CASGVRGSNIQYF. The CDR3 DNA is TGTGCCAGCGGGGTTCGGGGGTCTAACATTCAGTACTTC.

The V gene is TRBV28, the J gene TRBJ1-3; 8 nucleotides match TRBD1. Germline V gene lookup returns CDR1 MDHEN and CDR2 SYDVKM. V shed 5 bases, J shed 3 bases, and the junction held 18 bases outside the gene matches. The CDR3 consists of 19 residues. CDR3 sequence (DNA): TGTGCCAGCAGTCCAACCACCGGACAGGGACCTTTGGATGGAAACACCATATATTTT. Amino acids: CASSPTTGQGPLDGNTIYF.

The sample holds one count of this clone. The chain has TRBV29-1 and TRBJ2-1; 9 bases align to TRBD1. The germline V gene encodes CDR1 SQVTM and CDR2 ANQGSEA. The V and J ends lost 4 bases and 5 bases, in that order; junction bases with no gene match: 6. This CDR3 spans 14 amino acids. Written as DNA, the CDR3 is TGCAGCGTTGCAAGGGGGACAGGGAACAATGAGCAGTTCTTC. It is translated as CSVARGTGNNEQFF.

The chain recombines TRBV6-1 with TRBJ1-2, with 9 nucleotides matching TRBD1. CDR3 size: 15 residues. The trim removed 0 bases at V and 2 bases at J, leaving 1 base unmatched. In germline, CDR1 is MNHNS, CDR2 SASEGT. In DNA, the CDR3 is TGTGCCAGCAGTGAAGCGGGACAGGGAAACTATGGCTACACCTTC. Translating it yields CASSEAGQGNYGYTF.

This chain uses TRBV18 with TRBJ1-1, with D possibly being TRBD1 (5 bases). The CDR3 runs to 13 residues. From germline, CDR1 is KGHSH and CDR2 LQKENI. V was pared by 8 bases and J by 0 bases, with 10 bases between. Written as DNA, the CDR3 is TGTGCCAGCAGGGGCGGATTGAACACTGAAGCTTTCTTT. This sequence encodes CASRGGLNTEAFF.

J is TRBJ1-2 and V is TRBV5-1; possibly TRBD1 for D (6 bases). The V end was cut by 0 bases, the J end by 12 bases, with 9 bases between. The CDR3 extends over 11 amino acids. Germline V CDR1 and CDR2: SGHRS, YFSETQ. CDR3 region: CASSLGDTNTF. The CDR3 nucleotides are TGCGCCAGCAGCTTGGGGGACACGAACACCTTC.

This chain uses TRBV9 with TRBJ1-6, with 7 bases fitting TRBD1. This CDR3 is 15 amino acids long. Per germline, CDR1 SGDLS and CDR2 YYNGEE. The trim removed 4 bases at V and 3 bases at J, leaving 4 bases unmatched. CDR3 residues: CASSPRDSYNSPLHF. In DNA, the CDR3 is TGTGCCAGCAGCCCAAGGGACAGCTATAATTCACCCCTCCACTTT.

This chain links TRBV18 with TRBJ1-1; 8 nucleotides align to TRBD1. The germline CDR1 and CDR2 sequences are KGHSH and LQKENI. V trimming: 6 bases; J trimming: 0 bases; junction bases outside the gene matches: 6. The CDR3 consists of 15 residues. The CDR3 loop is CASSTDRALNTEAFF. The CDR3 DNA sequence: TGTGCCAGCTCCACGGACAGGGCCCTGAACACTGAAGCTTTCTTT.

This clone was detected only once. This chain uses TRBV11-2 with TRBJ1-2; TRBD1 is a possible D gene (6 bases). V was pared by 1 base and J by 4 bases, with 16 bases between. Germline CDR1 is SGHAT and CDR2 is FQNNGV. This CDR3 is built from 16 residues. CDR3 loop: CASSLVPGDHLYGYTF. CDR3 bases: TGTGCCAGCAGCTTAGTCCCAGGGGACCATCTCTATGGCTACACCTTC.

This chain joins TRBV3-1 (or the pseudogene TRBV3-2) and TRBJ1-3; perhaps TRBD1 as D (5 bases). The V gene lost 1 base and the J gene lost 3 bases, with 13 bases spanning the gap. The CDR3 totals 16 residues. Germline-derived CDR1 and CDR2 are LGHDT and YNNKEL (reference sequence). The CDR3 bases are TGTGCCAGCAGCCAAGGGGGTGGGGCTCTTGGAAACACCATATATTTT. Residues: CASSQGGGALGNTIYF.

The chain is built from TRBV6-1 and TRBJ2-3; D is unclear. The CDR3 is 16 amino acids. Germline V gene lookup returns CDR1 MNHNS and CDR2 SASEGT. Trimming stripped 2 bases from V and 3 bases from J, with 15 bases between. The CDR3 DNA sequence: TGTGCCAGCAGTGAAATGATTAGACTCAAAACAGATACGCAGTATTTT. Amino acids: CASSEMIRLKTDTQYF.

This clone was seen just once. The chain joins TRBV5-4 to TRBJ1-1; 9 bases are shared with TRBD1. The germline CDR1 and CDR2 sequences are SGHNT and YYREEE (reference sequence). This CDR3 region has 19 residues. V gave up 4 bases and J gave up 0 bases; unmatched junction bases: 16. The CDR3, as DNA: TGTGCCAGCAGCCCTTTCAAGGGACAGGGCGTTCCGCTGAACACTGAAGCTTTCTTT. This translates into CASSPFKGQGVPLNTEAFF.

Notes on this clone: Other DNA variants within this sample encode the same CDR3. This chain uses TRBV5-1 with TRBJ1-2; 11 positions agree with TRBD1. Germline CDR1 reads SGHRS; CDR2 reads YFSETQ. The junction had 2 bases not matched to a gene; V was cut back by 2 bases and J by 2 bases. The CDR3 has 15 amino acids. This CDR3 is CASSLGQGANYGYTF. In DNA, the CDR3 is TGCGCCAGCAGCTTAGGACAGGGGGCGAACTATGGCTACACCTTC.

The chain links TRBV6-5 to TRBJ1-1; no reliable D call. Germline-derived CDR1 and CDR2 are MNHEY and SVGAGI. This CDR3 contains 16 residues. The germline V and J ends were trimmed by 0 bases and 0 bases, with 11 bases remaining between them. CDR3 protein: CASSYSYGTLNTEAFF. CDR3 DNA sequence: TGTGCCAGCAGTTACTCGTATGGCACCTTGAACACTGAAGCTTTCTTT.

The chain couples TRBV6-4 to TRBJ1-1; the D gene is possibly TRBD1 (5 bases). This CDR3 contains 13 residues. The V end was cut by 7 bases, the J end by 1 base, with 10 bases between. From germline, CDR1 is MRHNA and CDR2 SNTAGT. CDR3 protein: CASTLGGNTEAFF. The CDR3 DNA is TGTGCCAGCACCCTGGGGGGGAACACTGAAGCTTTCTTT.